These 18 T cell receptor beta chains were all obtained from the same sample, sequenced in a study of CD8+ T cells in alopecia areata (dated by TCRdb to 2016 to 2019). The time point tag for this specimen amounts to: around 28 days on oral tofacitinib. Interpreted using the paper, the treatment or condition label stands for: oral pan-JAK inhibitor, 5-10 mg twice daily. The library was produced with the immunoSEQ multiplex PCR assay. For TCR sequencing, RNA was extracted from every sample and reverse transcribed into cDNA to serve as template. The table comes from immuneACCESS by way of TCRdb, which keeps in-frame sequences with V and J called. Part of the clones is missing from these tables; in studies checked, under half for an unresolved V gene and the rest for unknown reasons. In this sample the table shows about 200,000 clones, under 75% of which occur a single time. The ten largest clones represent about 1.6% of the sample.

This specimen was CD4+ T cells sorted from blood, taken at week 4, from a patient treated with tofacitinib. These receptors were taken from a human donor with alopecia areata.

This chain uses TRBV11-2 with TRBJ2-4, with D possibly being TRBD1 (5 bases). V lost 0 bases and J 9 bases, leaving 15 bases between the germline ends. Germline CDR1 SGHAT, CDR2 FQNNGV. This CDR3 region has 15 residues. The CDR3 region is CASSLDPDSASIQYF. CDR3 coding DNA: TGTGCCAGCAGCTTAGATCCCGACAGCGCGAGCATTCAGTACTTC.

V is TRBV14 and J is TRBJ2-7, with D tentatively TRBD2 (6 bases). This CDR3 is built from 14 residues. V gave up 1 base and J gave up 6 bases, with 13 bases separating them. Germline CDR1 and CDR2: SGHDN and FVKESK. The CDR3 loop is CASSQGALEGEQYF. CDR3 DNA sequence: TGTGCCAGCAGCCAAGGGGCTCTGGAGGGCGAGCAGTACTTC.

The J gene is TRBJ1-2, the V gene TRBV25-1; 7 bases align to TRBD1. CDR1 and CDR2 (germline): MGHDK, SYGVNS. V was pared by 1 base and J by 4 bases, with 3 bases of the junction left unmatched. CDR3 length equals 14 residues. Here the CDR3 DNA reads TGTGCCAGCAGTGAATTTCGACAGGGCTATGGCTACACCTTC. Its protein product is CASSEFRQGYGYTF.

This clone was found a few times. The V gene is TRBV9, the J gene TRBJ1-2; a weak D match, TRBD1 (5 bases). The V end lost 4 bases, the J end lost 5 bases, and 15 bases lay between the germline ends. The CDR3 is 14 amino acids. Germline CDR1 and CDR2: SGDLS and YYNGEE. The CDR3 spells CASSLSEGRYGYTF. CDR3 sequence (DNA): TGTGCCAGCAGCCTGAGTGAGGGGAGGTATGGCTACACCTTC.

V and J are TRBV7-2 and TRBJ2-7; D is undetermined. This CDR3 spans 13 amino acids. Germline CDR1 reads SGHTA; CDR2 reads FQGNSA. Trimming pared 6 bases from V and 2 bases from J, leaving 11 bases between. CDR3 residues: CASRSAATYEQYF. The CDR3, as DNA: TGTGCCAGCAGGTCCGCGGCCACCTACGAGCAGTACTTC.

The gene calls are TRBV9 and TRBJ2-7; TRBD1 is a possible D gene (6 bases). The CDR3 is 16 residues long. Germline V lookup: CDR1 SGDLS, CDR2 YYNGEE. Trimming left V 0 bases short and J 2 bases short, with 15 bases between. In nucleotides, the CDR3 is TGTGCCAGCAGCGTAGATCCAGGGGCGAACACCTACGAGCAGTACTTC. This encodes CASSVDPGANTYEQYF.

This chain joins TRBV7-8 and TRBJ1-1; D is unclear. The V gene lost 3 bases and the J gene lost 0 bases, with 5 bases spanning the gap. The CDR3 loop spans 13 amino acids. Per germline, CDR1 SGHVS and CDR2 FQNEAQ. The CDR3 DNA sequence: TGTGCCAGCAGCTTTCAGATGAACACTGAAGCTTTCTTT. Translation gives CASSFQMNTEAFF.

CDR3 sequence reads: CASSLVSGVSYNEQFF. The CDR3 DNA reads as TGTGCCAGCAGCTTAGTTTCAGGGGTCTCCTACAATGAGCAGTTCTTC. The chain carries TRBV7-2 and TRBJ2-1; D possibly corresponds to TRBD1 (6 bases). The germline V gene has CDR1 SGHTA and CDR2 FQGNSA. The CDR3 runs to 16 residues. The V gene lost 1 base and the J gene lost 0 bases, with 10 bases spanning the gap.

The CDR3 here is CASSLLILGYTF. CDR3 DNA sequence: TGTGCCAGCAGCTTGCTCATCCTTGGCTACACCTTC. The V and J genes are TRBV5-6 and TRBJ1-2; D unclear. The CDR3 contains 12 residues. V shed 1 base and J shed 7 bases, with 8 bases lying between them. Germline values: CDR1 SGHDT, CDR2 YYEEEE.

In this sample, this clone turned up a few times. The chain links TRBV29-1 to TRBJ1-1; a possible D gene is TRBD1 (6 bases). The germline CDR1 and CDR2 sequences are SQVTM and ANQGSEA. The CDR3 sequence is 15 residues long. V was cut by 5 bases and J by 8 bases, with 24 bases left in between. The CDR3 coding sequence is TGCAGCGTTAAAGGCGGGACCGACAGACAGGAGGAAGCTTTCTTT. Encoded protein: CSVKGGTDRQEEAFF.

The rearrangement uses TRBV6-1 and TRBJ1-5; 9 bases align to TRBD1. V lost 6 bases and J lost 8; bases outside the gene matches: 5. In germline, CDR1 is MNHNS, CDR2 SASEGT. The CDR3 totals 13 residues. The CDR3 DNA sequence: TGTGCCAGCAGCGGACAGGGGTTTAAGCCCCAGCATTTT. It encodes CASSGQGFKPQHF.

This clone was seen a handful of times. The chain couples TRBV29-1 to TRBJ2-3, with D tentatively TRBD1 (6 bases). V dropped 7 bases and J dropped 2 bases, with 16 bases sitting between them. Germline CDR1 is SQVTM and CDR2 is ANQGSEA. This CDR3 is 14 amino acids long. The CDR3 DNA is TGCAGCGGCGGCCGGGACACCTACACAGATACGCAGTATTTT. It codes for CSGGRDTYTDTQYF.

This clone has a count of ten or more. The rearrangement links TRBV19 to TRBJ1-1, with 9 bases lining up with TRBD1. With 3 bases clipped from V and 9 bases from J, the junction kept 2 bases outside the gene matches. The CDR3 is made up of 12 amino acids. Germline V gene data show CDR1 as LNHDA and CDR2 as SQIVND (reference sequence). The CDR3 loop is CASSMGTGKAFF. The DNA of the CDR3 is TGTGCCAGTAGTATGGGGACAGGGAAAGCTTTCTTT.

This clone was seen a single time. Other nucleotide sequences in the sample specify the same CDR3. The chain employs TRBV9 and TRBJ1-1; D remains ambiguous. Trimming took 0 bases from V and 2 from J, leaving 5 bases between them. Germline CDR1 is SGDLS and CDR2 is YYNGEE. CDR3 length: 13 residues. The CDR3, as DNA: TGTGCCAGCAGCGTAGACCGTAACACTGAAGCTTTCTTT. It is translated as CASSVDRNTEAFF.

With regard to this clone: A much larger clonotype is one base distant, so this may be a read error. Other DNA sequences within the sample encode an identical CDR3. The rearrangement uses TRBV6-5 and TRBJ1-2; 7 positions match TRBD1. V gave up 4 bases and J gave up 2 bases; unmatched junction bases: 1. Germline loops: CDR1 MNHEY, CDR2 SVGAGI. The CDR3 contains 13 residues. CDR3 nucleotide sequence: TGTGCCAGCAGTTCGACAGGGAACTATGGCTACACCTTC. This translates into CASSSTGNYGYTF.

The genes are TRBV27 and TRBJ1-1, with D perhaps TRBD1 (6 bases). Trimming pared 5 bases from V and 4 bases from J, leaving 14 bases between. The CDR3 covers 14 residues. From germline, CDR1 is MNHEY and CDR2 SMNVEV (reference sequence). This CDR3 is CASSLQGRGTEAFF. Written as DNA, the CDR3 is TGTGCCAGCAGTCTACAGGGAAGGGGCACTGAAGCTTTCTTT.

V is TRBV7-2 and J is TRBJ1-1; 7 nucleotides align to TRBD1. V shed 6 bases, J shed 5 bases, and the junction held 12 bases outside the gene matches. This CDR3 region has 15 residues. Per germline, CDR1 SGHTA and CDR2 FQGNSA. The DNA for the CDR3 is TGTGCCAGCAGTACAACCCAGGGGGTCCGAACTGAAGCTTTCTTT. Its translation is CASSTTQGVRTEAFF.

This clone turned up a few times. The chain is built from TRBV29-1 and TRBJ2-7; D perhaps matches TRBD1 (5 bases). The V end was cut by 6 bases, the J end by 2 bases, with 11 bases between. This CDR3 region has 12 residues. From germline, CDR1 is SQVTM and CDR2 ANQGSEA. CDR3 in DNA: TGCAGCGTCCAGGGAACGGCCTACGAGCAGTACTTC. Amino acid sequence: CSVQGTAYEQYF.